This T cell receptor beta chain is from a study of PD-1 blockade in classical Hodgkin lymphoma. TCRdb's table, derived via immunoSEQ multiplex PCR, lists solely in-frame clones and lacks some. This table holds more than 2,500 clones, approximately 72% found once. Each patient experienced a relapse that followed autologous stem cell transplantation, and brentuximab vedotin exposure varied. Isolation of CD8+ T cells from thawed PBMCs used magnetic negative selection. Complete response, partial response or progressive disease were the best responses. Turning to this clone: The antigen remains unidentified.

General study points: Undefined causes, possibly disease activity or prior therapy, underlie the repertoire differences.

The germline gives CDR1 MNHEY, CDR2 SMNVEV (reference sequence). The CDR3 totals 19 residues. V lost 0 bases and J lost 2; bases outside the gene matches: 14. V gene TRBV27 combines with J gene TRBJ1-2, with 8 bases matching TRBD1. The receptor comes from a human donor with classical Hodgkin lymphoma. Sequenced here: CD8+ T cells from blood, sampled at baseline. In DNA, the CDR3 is TGTGCCAGCAGTTTATCCTGGCAGCGGACAGGGATAATGAACTATGGCTACACCTTC. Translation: CASSLSWQRTGIMNYGYTF.